The 25 T cell receptor beta chains given below trace back to one sample, sequenced in a study of blood T cell repertoires in COVID-19. Clones were sequenced by immunoSEQ multiplex PCR, and TCRdb holds only the in-frame ones, with some missing. Of around 230,000 clones listed, around 86% are singletons. The sequenced material came from PBMCs or T cells enriched from blood (not recorded which). The receptors stem from a woman between 40 and 55 years old with acute COVID-19.

About this clone itself: The junction departs from germline at one end; a sequencing error may be responsible. This sequence joins TRBV11-2 and TRBJ2-1; possibly TRBD2 for D (6 bases). The CDR3 runs 14 residues. Per the germline V gene, CDR1 is SGHAT and CDR2 is FQNNGV. CDR3 in DNA: TGTGCCAGCAACTTACCCGCGACTAGAGGAAAGCAGTTCTTC. Encoded protein: CASNLPATRGKQFF.

In this sample, this clone turned up a few times. The rearrangement joins TRBV19 to TRBJ2-7, with 9 bases lining up with TRBD1. This CDR3 region has 15 residues. Losses at the gene ends were 5 bases for V and 3 bases for J; bases not matched to a gene: 8. Germline V gene sequence: CDR1 LNHDA, CDR2 SQIVND (reference sequence). Here the CDR3 DNA reads TGTGCCAGTAGTGCTAAACAGGGGGCTGGCTACGAGCAGTACTTC. Its protein product is CASSAKQGAGYEQYF.

This clone has just a few counts. This chain joins TRBV2 and TRBJ2-1, with D unresolved. Germline V gene data show CDR1 as SNHLY and CDR2 as FYNNEI. V gave up 5 bases and J gave up 10 bases, with 12 bases separating them. The CDR3 sequence is 12 residues long. CDR3 in DNA: TGTGCCAGCAGTTGGAGCTCCCAAGAGCAGTTCTTC. This gives the protein CASSWSSQEQFF.

This clone appeared a few times. The gene calls are TRBV29-1 and TRBJ2-5; 7 bases are shared with TRBD1. V lost 5 bases, J lost 9 bases, and 9 bases stayed unmatched. The germline gives CDR1 SQVTM, CDR2 ANQGSEA. This CDR3 has 12 residues. DNA of the CDR3: TGCAGCGTTTTGACAGGGCCCGCGGCCCAGTACTTC. This translates into CSVLTGPAAQYF.

The chain combines TRBV7-8 with TRBJ1-5; tentative D call: TRBD1 (6 bases). The V and J ends lost 5 bases and 2 bases respectively, with 13 bases between them. This CDR3 contains 15 residues. The germline V gene has CDR1 SGHVS and CDR2 FQNEAQ. CDR3 in DNA: TGTGCCAGCAGCGATCCCAGGGGACGCAATCAGCCCCAGCATTTT. It encodes CASSDPRGRNQPQHF.

In DNA, the CDR3 is TGTGCCAGCAGCCCCGGACTAGCGGCGCTACAAGAGACCCAGTACTTC. As protein: CASSPGLAALQETQYF. The chain links TRBV3-1 (or the pseudogene TRBV3-2) to TRBJ2-5; 10 bases agree with TRBD2. The CDR3 extends over 16 amino acids. CDR1 LGHDT and CDR2 YNNKEL come from the germline V gene (reference sequence). V trimming: 4 bases; J trimming: 2 bases; junction bases outside the gene matches: 7.

The rearrangement uses TRBV2 and TRBJ2-4; D perhaps matches TRBD1 (5 bases). The germline V and J ends were trimmed by 5 bases and 0 bases, with 8 bases remaining between them. The CDR3 runs to 14 residues. Per germline, CDR1 SNHLY and CDR2 FYNNEI. Here the CDR3 DNA reads TGTGCCAGCAGTCCCAGGGAAGCCAAAAACATTCAGTACTTC. The encoded protein is CASSPREAKNIQYF.

The rearrangement joins TRBV4-1 to TRBJ2-7; D ambiguous. Germline V CDR1 and CDR2: MGHRA, YSYEKL. Trimming removed 1 base from V and 3 bases from J, with 13 bases in between. CDR3 length: 15 residues. CDR3 in DNA: TGCGCCAGCAGCCAAGGTGAAGAACTCCTCTACGAGCAGTACTTC. This codes for CASSQGEELLYEQYF.

This clone was counted a single time. This chain links TRBV9 with TRBJ2-7, with TRBD1 matching 8 bases. CDR1 and CDR2 (germline): SGDLS, YYNGEE. The trim removed 4 bases at V and 5 bases at J, leaving 14 bases unmatched. This CDR3 spans 16 amino acids. The CDR3, as DNA: TGTGCCAGCAGCCCCAACCTGGGGACAGGTGGAAACGAGCAGTACTTC. Its translation: CASSPNLGTGGNEQYF.

The chain employs TRBV2 and TRBJ1-5; D not resolved. The CDR3 contains 13 residues. Between the trimmed V and J ends, which lost 8 bases and 0 bases, there was a span of 8 bases. Germline CDR1 and CDR2: SNHLY and FYNNEI. CDR3 nucleotide sequence: TGTGCCAGCGCGGAATATAGCAATCAGCCCCAGCATTTT. Translation: CASAEYSNQPQHF.

The chain couples TRBV27 to TRBJ2-1; 9 bases are a match to TRBD1. The ends lost 4 bases at V and 3 bases at J; junction bases unmatched: 4. This CDR3 has 15 amino acids. Germline values: CDR1 MNHEY, CDR2 SMNVEV (reference sequence). This CDR3 is CASSSPGQGYNEQFF. In DNA, the CDR3 is TGTGCCAGCAGTTCTCCGGGACAGGGCTACAATGAGCAGTTCTTC.

The chain links TRBV3-1 (or the pseudogene TRBV3-2) to TRBJ2-3; 8 nucleotides match TRBD2. The germline V gene has CDR1 LGHDT and CDR2 YNNKEL (reference sequence). This CDR3 has 11 amino acids. V was pared by 4 bases and J by 14 bases, with 5 bases of the junction left unmatched. CDR3 bases: TGTGCCAGCAGCCTCGGGGGGGAGTTGTATTTT. Its translation: CASSLGGELYF.

This chain joins TRBV11-2 and TRBJ1-5; D unresolved. The germline V and J ends were trimmed by 5 bases and 5 bases, with 13 bases remaining between them. There are 14 residues in the CDR3. Germline V gene sequence: CDR1 SGHAT, CDR2 FQNNGV. The CDR3 region is CASSDSGYYQPQHF. CDR3 nucleotide sequence: TGTGCCAGCAGCGATTCAGGATACTATCAGCCCCAGCATTTT.

The chain carries TRBV11-3 and TRBJ2-7; TRBD2 matches at 7 bases. This CDR3 region has 16 residues. Germline lookup yields CDR1 SGHNT and CDR2 YENEEA. The ends lost 6 bases at V and 1 base at J; junction bases unmatched: 12. CDR3 in amino acids: CASSGVAGARSYEQYF. The CDR3 DNA reads as TGTGCCAGCAGTGGGGTAGCGGGCGCCCGATCCTACGAGCAGTACTTC.

This chain links TRBV12-3 or TRBV12-4 with TRBJ2-1; TRBD1 matches 9 bases. With 5 bases clipped from V and 15 bases from J, the junction kept 5 bases outside the gene matches. CDR3 length: 11 amino acids. The CDR3 protein is CASSLGQGRFF. CDR3 coding DNA: TGTGCCAGCAGTCTGGGACAGGGTCGGTTCTTC.

The chain carries TRBV18 and TRBJ2-3, with D tentatively TRBD2 (5 bases). V was shortened by 5 bases and J by 6 bases, with 12 bases between the two germline ends. Germline CDR1 KGHSH, CDR2 LQKENI. The CDR3 runs to 13 residues. The CDR3 DNA reads as TGTGCCAGCTCATCTTCTAGCAGGGATACGCAGTATTTT. The encoded protein is CASSSSSRDTQYF. Supplemented by reference TRBV18 and TRBJ2-3, the full variable domain reads NAGVMQNPRHLVRRRGQEARLRCSPMKGHSHVYWYRQLPEEGLKFMVYLQKENIIDESGMPKERFSAEFPKEGPSILRIQQVVRGDSAAYFCASSSSSRDTQYFGPGTRLTVL.

V usage is TRBV14 and J usage is TRBJ2-7, with TRBD1 matching over 9 bases. Germline V gene sequence: CDR1 SGHDN, CDR2 FVKESK. The CDR3 is 14 amino acids. Trimming cost V 5 bases and J 5 bases; bases outside gene matches: 7. The CDR3: CASSIRTGANEQYF. The CDR3 nucleotides are TGTGCCAGCAGCATACGGACAGGGGCTAACGAGCAGTACTTC.

V is TRBV7-2 and J is TRBJ1-2; possibly TRBD1 for D (6 bases). V lost 4 bases to trimming and J lost 1 base, with 16 bases between them. The CDR3 spans 16 residues. CDR1 is SGHTA and CDR2 is FQGNSA in the germline V gene. This chain's CDR3 is CASSSTLQGNNYGYTF. The CDR3 DNA is TGTGCCAGCAGCTCAACACTTCAGGGGAATAACTATGGCTACACCTTC.

This sequence joins TRBV25-1 and TRBJ1-4, with TRBD1 matching over 7 bases. This CDR3 is built from 13 residues. V lost 4 bases and J lost 8; bases outside the gene matches: 4. Germline CDR1 and CDR2: MGHDK and SYGVNS. As DNA, the CDR3 is TGTGCCAGCAGTGGGGGACAGTTCGAAAAACTGTTTTTT. Protein product: CASSGGQFEKLFF.

The chain joins TRBV10-1 to TRBJ2-7; 8 bases are a match to TRBD2. After removal of 3 bases from V and 9 bases from J, the junction contained 7 bases not matched to a gene. The CDR3 runs to 13 residues. Germline V gene sequence: CDR1 WNHNN, CDR2 SYGVQD (reference sequence). The CDR3 loop is CASSDSGGLGQYF. For the CDR3, the DNA is TGCGCCAGCAGTGATTCGGGAGGGCTAGGGCAGTACTTC.

V usage is TRBV21-1 and J usage is TRBJ1-1; TRBD1 is taken as the D call from the table, unchecked against the DNA. TRBV21-1 is shown as a pseudogene. The CDR3 runs 15 residues. DNA of the CDR3: TGTGCCAGCAGCCTTGGGACAGGCCTCGGCACTGAAGCTTTCTTT. This encodes CASSLGTGLGTEAFF.

This clone was seen a handful of times. This rearrangement joins TRBV6-5 to TRBJ1-3; 8 bases agree with TRBD1. The germline CDR1 and CDR2 sequences are MNHEY and SVGAGI. The CDR3 has 15 residues. With 2 bases clipped from V and 5 bases from J, the junction kept 5 bases outside the gene matches. This CDR3 reads CASSYGTGRRNTIYF. CDR3 nucleotides: TGTGCCAGCAGTTACGGGACAGGAAGACGAAACACCATATATTTT.

The chain employs TRBV7-3 and TRBJ2-1, with 8 positions matching TRBD1. CDR3 length: 14 residues. The germline V gene encodes CDR1 SGHTA and CDR2 FQGTGA. Trimming cost V 5 bases and J 3 bases; bases outside gene matches: 3. The CDR3 is CASSPGGGYNEQFF. The CDR3 coding sequence is TGTGCCAGCAGCCCAGGGGGCGGCTACAATGAGCAGTTCTTC.

This chain connects TRBV29-1 to TRBJ2-1, with TRBD2 matching 12 bases. V was clipped by 6 bases and J by 5 bases; unmatched bases: 8. The CDR3 has 15 residues. Germline V gives CDR1 SQVTM, CDR2 ANQGSEA. The DNA of the CDR3 is TGCAGCGTCATAGGGACTAGCGGGCCACACAATGAGCAGTTCTTC. Protein product: CSVIGTSGPHNEQFF.

This clone has only one observation. CDR3 sequence reads: CASSPRVPRGADTEAFF. CDR3 nucleotide sequence: TGCGCCAGCAGCCCCAGGGTACCCAGGGGGGCGGACACTGAAGCTTTCTTT. The V gene is TRBV4-1, the J gene TRBJ1-1; 7 nucleotides agree with TRBD1. The V and J ends lost 4 bases and 3 bases, in that order; junction bases with no gene match: 14. Germline assignment: CDR1 MGHRA and CDR2 YSYEKL. The CDR3 runs 17 residues.